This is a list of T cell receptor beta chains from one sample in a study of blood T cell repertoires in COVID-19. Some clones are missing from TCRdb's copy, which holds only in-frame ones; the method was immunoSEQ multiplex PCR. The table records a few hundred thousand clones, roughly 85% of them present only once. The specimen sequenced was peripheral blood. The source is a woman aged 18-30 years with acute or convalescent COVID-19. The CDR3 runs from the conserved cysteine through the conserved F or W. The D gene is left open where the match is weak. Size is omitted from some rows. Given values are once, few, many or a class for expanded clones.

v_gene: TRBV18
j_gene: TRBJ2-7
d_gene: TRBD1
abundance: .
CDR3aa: CASSRDRVGDEQYF
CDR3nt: TGTGCCAGCTCAAGGGACAGGGTTGGGGACGAGCAGTACTTC

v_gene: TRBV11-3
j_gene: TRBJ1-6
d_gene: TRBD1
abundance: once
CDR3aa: CASKSPGQGYSPLHF
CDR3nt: TGTGCCAGCAAGAGTCCGGGACAGGGATATTCACCCCTCCACTTT

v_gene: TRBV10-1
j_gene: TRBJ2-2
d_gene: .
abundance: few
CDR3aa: CASSESQVGELFF
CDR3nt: TGCGCCAGCAGTGAGTCGCAGGTCGGGGAGCTGTTTTTT

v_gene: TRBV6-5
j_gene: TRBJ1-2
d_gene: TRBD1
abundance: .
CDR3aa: CASSRDSNYGYTF
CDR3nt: TGTGCCAGCAGCCGGGACAGCAACTATGGCTACACCTTC

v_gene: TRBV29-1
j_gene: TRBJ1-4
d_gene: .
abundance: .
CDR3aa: CSVEIPLGGNQKLFF
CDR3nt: TGCAGCGTCGAAATCCCACTGGGGGGGAATCAAAAACTGTTTTTT

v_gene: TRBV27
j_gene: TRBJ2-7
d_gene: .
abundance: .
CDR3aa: CASTTRQGSYEQYF
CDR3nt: TGTGCCAGCACCACGAGGCAGGGCTCCTACGAGCAGTACTTC

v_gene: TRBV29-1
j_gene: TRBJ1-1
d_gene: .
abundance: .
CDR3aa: CSVTTGAFTEAFF
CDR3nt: TGCAGCGTTACGACAGGAGCCTTTACTGAAGCTTTCTTT

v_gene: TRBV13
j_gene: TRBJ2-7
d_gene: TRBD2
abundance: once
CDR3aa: CASSPPRRSGSYEQYF
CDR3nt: TGTGCCAGCAGCCCCCCCCGCAGGAGCGGGAGCTACGAGCAGTACTTC

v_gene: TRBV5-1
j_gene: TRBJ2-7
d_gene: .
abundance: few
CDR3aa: CASSLADIGTPRGDEQYF
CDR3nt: TGCGCCAGCAGCTTGGCGGACATCGGGACTCCCAGGGGGGACGAGCAGTACTTC

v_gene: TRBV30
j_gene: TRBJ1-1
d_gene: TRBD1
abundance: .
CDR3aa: CAWSGDRVGSTEAFF
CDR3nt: TGTGCCTGGAGTGGGGACAGGGTGGGTAGCACTGAAGCTTTCTTT

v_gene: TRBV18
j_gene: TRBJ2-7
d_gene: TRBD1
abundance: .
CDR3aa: CASSPGQGVYEQYF
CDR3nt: TGTGCCAGCTCACCGGGACAGGGGGTATACGAGCAGTACTTC

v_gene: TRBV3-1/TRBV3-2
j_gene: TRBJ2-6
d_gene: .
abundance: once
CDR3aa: CASSQRGASSGANVLTF
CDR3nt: TGTGCCAGCAGCCAGCGCGGGGCGAGCTCTGGGGCCAACGTCCTGACTTTC

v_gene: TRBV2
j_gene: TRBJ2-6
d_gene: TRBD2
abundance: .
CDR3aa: CASSGSGTRGANVLTF
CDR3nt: TGTGCCAGCAGCGGTAGCGGGACGCGTGGGGCCAACGTCCTGACTTTC

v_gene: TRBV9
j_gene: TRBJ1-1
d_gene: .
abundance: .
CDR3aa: CASSVGDSLSF
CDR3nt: TGTGCCAGCAGCGTAGGAGACAGTTTATCCTTT

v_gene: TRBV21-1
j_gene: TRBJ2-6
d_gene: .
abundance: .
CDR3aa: CANSDSFSLWANVLTF
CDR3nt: TGTGCCAACTCGGACAGCTTTAGTCTCTGGGCCAACGTCCTGACTTTC

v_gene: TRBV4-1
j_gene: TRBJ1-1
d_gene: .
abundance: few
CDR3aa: CASSQAWRTEAFF
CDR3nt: TGCGCCAGCAGCCAAGCATGGAGGACTGAAGCTTTCTTT

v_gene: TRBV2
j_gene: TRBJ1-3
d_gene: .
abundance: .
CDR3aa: CASTQNPQGNTIYF
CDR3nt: TGTGCCAGCACTCAAAACCCTCAGGGAAACACCATATATTTT

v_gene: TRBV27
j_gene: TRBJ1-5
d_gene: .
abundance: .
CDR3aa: CASSVALSNQPQHF
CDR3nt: TGTGCCAGCAGTGTAGCGCTGAGCAATCAGCCCCAGCATTTT

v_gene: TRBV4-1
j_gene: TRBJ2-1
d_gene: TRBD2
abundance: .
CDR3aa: CASSQDRTSGAYNEQFF
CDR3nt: TGCGCCAGCAGCCAAGATAGAACTAGCGGGGCCTACAATGAGCAGTTCTTC

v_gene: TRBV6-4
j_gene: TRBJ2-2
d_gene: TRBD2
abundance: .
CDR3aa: CASRAGGSVTGELFF
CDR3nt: TGTGCCAGCAGAGCGGGAGGAAGCGTAACCGGGGAGCTGTTTTTT

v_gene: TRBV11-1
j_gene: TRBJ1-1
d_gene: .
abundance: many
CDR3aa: CASSPAGLKNTEAFF
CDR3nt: TGTGCCAGCAGCCCCGCTGGACTTAAGAACACTGAAGCTTTCTTT

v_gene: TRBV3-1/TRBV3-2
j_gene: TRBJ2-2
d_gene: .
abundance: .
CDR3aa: CASSHSSETPGRELFF
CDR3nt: TGTGCCAGCAGCCACTCTTCCGAGACCCCAGGTCGGGAGCTGTTTTTT

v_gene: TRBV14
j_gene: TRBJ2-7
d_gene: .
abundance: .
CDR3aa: CASSQAGFGLYEQYF
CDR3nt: TGTGCCAGCAGCCAAGCAGGGTTTGGTTTATACGAGCAGTACTTC

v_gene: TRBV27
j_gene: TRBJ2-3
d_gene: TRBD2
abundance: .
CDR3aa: CASSLIGGDTDTQYF
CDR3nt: TGTGCCAGCAGTTTAATCGGGGGGGACACAGATACGCAGTATTTT

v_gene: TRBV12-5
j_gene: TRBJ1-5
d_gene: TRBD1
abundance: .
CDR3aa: CASGPGQRAYGGNQPQHF
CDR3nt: TGTGCTAGTGGACCGGGACAGCGAGCATATGGGGGAAATCAGCCCCAGCATTTT

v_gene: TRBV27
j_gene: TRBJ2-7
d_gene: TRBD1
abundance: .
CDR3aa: CASSFGTGVYEQYF
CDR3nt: TGTGCCAGCAGTTTTGGGACAGGGGTCTACGAGCAGTACTTC

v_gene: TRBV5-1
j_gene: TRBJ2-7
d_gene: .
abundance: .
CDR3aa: CASSLDSRSYEQYF
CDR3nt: TGCGCCAGCAGCTTGGATTCTCGCTCCTACGAGCAGTACTTC

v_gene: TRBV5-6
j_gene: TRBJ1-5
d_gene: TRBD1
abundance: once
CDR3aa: CASSLGTGNQPQHF
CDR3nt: TGTGCCAGCAGCTTGGGGACAGGGAATCAGCCCCAGCATTTT

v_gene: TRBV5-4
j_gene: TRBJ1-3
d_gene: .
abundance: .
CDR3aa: CASSLAGTGNTIYF
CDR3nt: TGTGCCAGCAGCTTGGCAGGAACTGGAAACACCATATATTTT

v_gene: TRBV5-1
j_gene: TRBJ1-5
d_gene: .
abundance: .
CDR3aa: CASSLEAGNQPQHF
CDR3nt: TGCGCCAGCAGCTTGGAGGCAGGTAATCAGCCCCAGCATTTT

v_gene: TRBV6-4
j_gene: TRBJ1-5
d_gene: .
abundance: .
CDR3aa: CASSEPGDRNQPQHF
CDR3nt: TGTGCCAGCAGTGAACCAGGGGATCGCAATCAGCCCCAGCATTTT

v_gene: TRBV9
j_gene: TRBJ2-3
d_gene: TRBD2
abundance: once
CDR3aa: CASSVSGRGGDTQYF
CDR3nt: TGTGCCAGCAGCGTTAGCGGGCGGGGGGGAGATACGCAGTATTTT

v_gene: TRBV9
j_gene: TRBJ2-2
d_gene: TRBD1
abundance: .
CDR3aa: CASSVRQGAETGELFF
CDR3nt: TGTGCCAGCAGCGTTCGACAGGGGGCGGAAACCGGGGAGCTGTTTTTT

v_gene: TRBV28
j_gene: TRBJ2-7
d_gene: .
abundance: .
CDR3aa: CASSFQGSYEQYF
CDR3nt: TGTGCCAGCAGTTTCCAGGGTTCCTACGAGCAGTACTTC

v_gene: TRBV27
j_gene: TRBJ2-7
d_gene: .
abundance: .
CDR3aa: CASSGRRGYEQYF
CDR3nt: TGTGCCAGCAGTGGTAGAAGGGGCTACGAGCAGTACTTC

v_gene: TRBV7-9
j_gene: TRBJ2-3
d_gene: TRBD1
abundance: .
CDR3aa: CASSPYRTGTTDTQYF
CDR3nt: TGTGCCAGCAGCCCCTATCGGACAGGGACCACAGATACGCAGTATTTT

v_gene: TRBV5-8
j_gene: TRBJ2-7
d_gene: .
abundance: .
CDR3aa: CASSFAGQRPYEQYF
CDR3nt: TGTGCCAGCAGCTTTGCGGGACAGCGCCCCTACGAGCAGTACTTC

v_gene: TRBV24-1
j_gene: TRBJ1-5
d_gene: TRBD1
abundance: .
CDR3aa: CATSDLSGQPYSNQPQHF
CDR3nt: TGTGCCACCAGTGATTTGTCGGGACAGCCCTATAGCAATCAGCCCCAGCATTTT

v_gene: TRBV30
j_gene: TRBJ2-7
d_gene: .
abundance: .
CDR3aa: CAWSDRARGSYEQYF
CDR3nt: TGTGCCTGGAGTGATCGGGCGCGGGGCTCCTACGAGCAGTACTTC

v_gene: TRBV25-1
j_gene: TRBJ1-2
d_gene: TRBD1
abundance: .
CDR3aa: CASKGDRGNYGYTF
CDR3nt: TGTGCCAGCAAAGGGGACAGGGGAAACTATGGCTACACCTTC

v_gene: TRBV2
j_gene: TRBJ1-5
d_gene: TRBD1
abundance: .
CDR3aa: CASSGSTGGNQPQHF
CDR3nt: TGTGCCAGCAGTGGCTCGACAGGGGGTAATCAGCCCCAGCATTTT